The sequence of this TCR beta chain was determined in a study of T cells in Graves' hyperthyroidism and ophthalmopathy. Study results and limitations: Researchers found most expanded thyroid clonotypes above 0.001 in blood as well.

Absent ophthalmopathy progression within 18 months defined stable Graves' hyperthyroidism. Patients between 18 and 65 years old had hyperthyroidism, newly diagnosed and lasting under 2 months. Trimming stripped 5 bases from V and 1 base from J, with 8 bases between. There are 13 residues in the CDR3. Germline V lookup: CDR1 SGHTA, CDR2 FQGNSA. RNA transcripts were the template for amplifying TCR beta CDR3 regions. First-round RT-PCR targeting the TCR CDR3 was performed with the HTBI primer set. TCRdb re-called the multiplex PCR reads through MiXCR, storing one row per CDR3 protein. The sample includes about 360,000 distinct CDR3 sequences, over 10% of them seen just once. At least ten counts were recorded for this clonotype. Its antigen is currently unknown.

The TCR was taken from a woman in her late teens or twenties with Graves' hyperthyroidism. Specimen: blood. V gene TRBV7-2 combines with J gene TRBJ2-5; D gene ambiguous. The DNA of the CDR3 is TGTGCCAGCAGCCTAAACTTCCAAGAGACCCAGTACTTC. Translated, it gives CASSLNFQETQYF.